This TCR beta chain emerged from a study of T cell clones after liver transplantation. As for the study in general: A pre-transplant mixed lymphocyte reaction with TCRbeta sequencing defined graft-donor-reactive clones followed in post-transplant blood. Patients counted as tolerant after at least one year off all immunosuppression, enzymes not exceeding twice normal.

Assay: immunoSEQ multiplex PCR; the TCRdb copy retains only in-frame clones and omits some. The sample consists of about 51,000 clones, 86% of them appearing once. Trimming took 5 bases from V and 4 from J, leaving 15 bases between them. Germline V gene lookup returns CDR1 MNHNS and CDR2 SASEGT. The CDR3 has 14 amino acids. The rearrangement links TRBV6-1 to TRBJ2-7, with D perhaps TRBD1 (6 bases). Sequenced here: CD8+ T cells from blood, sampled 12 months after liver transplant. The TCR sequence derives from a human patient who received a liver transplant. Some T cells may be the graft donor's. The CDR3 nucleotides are TGTGCCAGCAGTTTTTCGCCAGGGGCTTACGAGCAGTACTTC. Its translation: CASSFSPGAYEQYF.